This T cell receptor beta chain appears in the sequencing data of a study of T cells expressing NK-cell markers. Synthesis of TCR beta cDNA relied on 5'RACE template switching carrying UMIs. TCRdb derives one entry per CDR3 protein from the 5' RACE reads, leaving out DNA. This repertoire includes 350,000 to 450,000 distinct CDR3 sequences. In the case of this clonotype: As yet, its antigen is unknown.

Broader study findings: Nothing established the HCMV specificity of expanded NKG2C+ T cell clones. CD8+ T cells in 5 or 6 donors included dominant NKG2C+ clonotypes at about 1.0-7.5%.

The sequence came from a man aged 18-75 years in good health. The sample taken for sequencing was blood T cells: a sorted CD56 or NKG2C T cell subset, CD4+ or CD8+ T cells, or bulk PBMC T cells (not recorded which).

This CDR3 is CASSQAKSGTQYF. The chain uses TRBV14 and TRBJ2-3. CDR1 is SGHDN and CDR2 is FVKESK in the germline V gene. This CDR3 is 13 amino acids long.